A selection of T cell receptor beta chains follows, all from one sample in a study of blood T cell repertoires in COVID-19. The protocol was immunoSEQ multiplex PCR, while the TCRdb copy is restricted to in-frame clones and leaves out a portion. The table has about 73,000 clones, roughly nine tenths seen once; the top ten hold about 17%. The specimen was peripheral blood. The receptors originated from a woman older than 75 with active or convalescent COVID-19. Each CDR3 is given with its conserved first and last residue. A D gene is named only where the DNA matches it firmly. Part of the rows lack a size; the others show once, few, many or a class for expanded clones.

d_call,clone_size,v_call,j_call,cdr3_aa,cdr3_nt
TRBD1,NA,TRBV6-6,TRBJ1-5,CASSTQGAGNQPQHF,TGTGCCAGCAGTACACAGGGGGCAGGCAATCAGCCCCAGCATTTT
TRBD2,NA,TRBV10-2,TRBJ2-1,CASSDRLAGGADNEQFF,TGCGCCAGCAGTGACCGACTAGCGGGGGGGGCAGACAATGAGCAGTTCTTC
NA,NA,TRBV7-2,TRBJ1-5,CASSFWGGQPQHF,TGTGCCAGCAGCTTTTGGGGGGGGCAGCCCCAGCATTTT
NA,NA,TRBV7-9,TRBJ1-3,CASSWAGWRSGNTIYF,TGTGCCAGCAGTTGGGCAGGGTGGAGATCTGGAAACACCATATATTTT
TRBD1,NA,TRBV13,TRBJ1-2,CASSSRGAGGIYGYTF,TGTGCCAGCAGCTCACGGGGGGCAGGGGGCATCTATGGCTACACCTTC
TRBD1,NA,TRBV3-1/TRBV3-2,TRBJ2-6,CASSQGRQGPSGANVLTF,TGTGCCAGCAGCCAAGGACGACAGGGCCCCTCTGGGGCCAACGTCCTGACTTTC
NA,NA,TRBV7-2,TRBJ1-6,CASSRSGTNNSPLHF,TGTGCCAGCAGCCGCTCCGGGACAAATAATTCACCCCTCCACTTT
NA,NA,TRBV3-1/TRBV3-2,TRBJ2-5,CASSQTEETQYF,TGTGCCAGCAGCCAGACAGAAGAGACCCAGTACTTC
NA,NA,TRBV19,TRBJ1-5,CASSPRAYSNQPQHF,TGTGCCAGTAGCCCGAGAGCGTATAGCAATCAGCCCCAGCATTTT
NA,NA,TRBV7-9,TRBJ1-1,CASSPARAIEAEAFF,TGTGCCAGCAGCCCCGCGAGGGCAATTGAAGCCGAAGCTTTCTTT
TRBD2,NA,TRBV7-9,TRBJ2-1,CASSYVSAGGGNEQFF,TGTGCCAGCAGCTACGTCTCGGCGGGGGGTGGCAATGAGCAGTTCTTC
NA,NA,TRBV3-1/TRBV3-2,TRBJ1-2,CASSQDGYGYTF,TGTGCCAGCAGCCAAGACGGCTATGGCTACACCTTC
NA,few,TRBV27,TRBJ1-5,CASSPRWKRDNDQPQHF,TGTGCCAGCAGTCCGAGGTGGAAGAGGGACAACGATCAGCCCCAGCATTTT
TRBD2,NA,TRBV6-1,TRBJ2-1,CASSELPGTSGGKKYNEQFF,TGTGCCAGCAGTGAACTTCCCGGGACTAGCGGGGGGAAAAAATACAATGAGCAGTTCTTC
NA,NA,TRBV28,TRBJ1-4,CASSLTATNEKLFF,TGTGCCAGCAGTCTGACAGCAACTAATGAAAAACTGTTTTTT
TRBD2,NA,TRBV7-2,TRBJ2-7,CASSVFSGGGEQYF,TGTGCCAGCAGCGTTTTTAGCGGGGGTGGGGAGCAGTACTTC
NA,NA,TRBV28,TRBJ1-1,CLPTETEAFF,TGTCTCCCCACGGAGACTGAAGCTTTCTTT
NA,NA,TRBV19,TRBJ1-4,CASSQTTGLSEKLFF,TGTGCCAGTAGTCAAACGACAGGTCTGAGTGAAAAACTGTTTTTT
TRBD2,few,TRBV27,TRBJ2-1,CASSLSGGKAGVYNEQFF,TGTGCCAGCAGTTTATCAGGGGGAAAAGCGGGGGTTTACAATGAGCAGTTCTTC
TRBD1,once,TRBV24-1,TRBJ1-5,CATSDQRGGHQPQHF,TGTGCCACCAGTGATCAACGAGGGGGCCATCAGCCCCAGCATTTT
NA,NA,TRBV2,TRBJ1-4,CASRGDNEKLFF,TGTGCCAGCAGGGGCGATAATGAAAAACTGTTTTTT
TRBD1,NA,TRBV5-5,TRBJ1-2,CASSRGTDYGYTF,TGTGCCAGCAGCAGGGGGACAGACTATGGCTACACCTTC
TRBD1,NA,TRBV6-5,TRBJ2-7,CASSPGQGGEQYF,TGTGCCAGCAGTCCGGGACAGGGGGGCGAGCAGTACTTC
TRBD2,NA,TRBV6-6,TRBJ2-1,CASSPPGLAADYNEQFF,TGTGCCAGCAGTCCACCCGGACTAGCGGCGGACTACAATGAGCAGTTCTTC
NA,once,TRBV28,TRBJ2-7,CASVTARQTYEQYF,TGTGCCAGCGTAACAGCCAGACAAACCTACGAGCAGTACTTC
TRBD1,NA,TRBV19,TRBJ2-4,CASSLGQGQAKNIQYF,TGTGCCAGTAGTCTTGGACAGGGTCAAGCCAAAAACATTCAGTACTTC
NA,few,TRBV9,TRBJ2-1,CASSVVLGVSYNEQFF,TGTGCCAGCAGCGTAGTGTTAGGGGTCTCCTACAATGAGCAGTTCTTC
NA,NA,TRBV30,TRBJ1-1,CAWKSVDRLYTEAFF,TGTGCCTGGAAAAGTGTCGACAGGCTATACACTGAAGCTTTCTTT
NA,NA,TRBV6-2/TRBV6-3,TRBJ2-3,CASSYGAPYTDTQYF,TGTGCCAGCAGTTACGGGGCCCCATACACAGATACGCAGTATTTT
NA,NA,TRBV28,TRBJ1-4,CASTMVGQANEKLFF,TGTGCCAGCACCATGGTGGGGCAAGCAAATGAAAAACTGTTTTTT
TRBD2,NA,TRBV7-2,TRBJ2-7,CASSPSGGGYEQYF,TGTGCCAGCAGCCCCTCTGGCGGGGGTTACGAGCAGTACTTC
NA,NA,TRBV7-6,TRBJ1-1,CASSSQGRLNTEAFF,TGTGCCAGCAGCTCCCAGGGCAGGCTGAACACTGAAGCTTTCTTT
TRBD1,NA,TRBV4-2,TRBJ1-2,CASSQDPGQQYGYTF,TGTGCCAGCAGCCAAGACCCGGGACAGCAATATGGCTACACCTTC
TRBD1,few,TRBV30,TRBJ1-2,CAWRLSGQTYGYTF,TGTGCCTGGAGGCTATCGGGACAGACCTATGGCTACACCTTC
TRBD1,few,TRBV5-1,TRBJ2-1,CASSLGTGGRNEQFF,TGCGCCAGCAGCTTGGGGACAGGGGGCCGGAATGAGCAGTTCTTC
TRBD2,NA,TRBV4-1,TRBJ2-1,CASSQGSSGVGNTRQFF,TGCGCCAGCAGCCAAGGGAGTAGCGGGGTGGGTAATACGAGGCAGTTCTTC
TRBD1,NA,TRBV2,TRBJ1-6,CASSWSTGGSPLHF,TGTGCCAGCAGTTGGTCGACAGGGGGTTCACCCCTCCACTTT
NA,NA,TRBV10-3,TRBJ1-5,CAISRTENSNQPQHF,TGTGCCATCAGTAGGACAGAGAATAGCAATCAGCCCCAGCATTTT
TRBD1,NA,TRBV19,TRBJ1-3,CASSLPGTGGNTIYF,TGTGCCAGTAGTCTACCTGGGACAGGGGGAAACACCATATATTTT
NA,NA,TRBV6-5,TRBJ2-7,CASSYSQGPSEQYF,TGTGCCAGCAGTTACTCTCAGGGCCCCTCTGAGCAGTACTTC
TRBD1,NA,TRBV9,TRBJ2-6,CASSVYPTGAGANVLTF,TGTGCCAGCAGCGTATATCCAACAGGGGCTGGGGCCAACGTCCTGACTTTC
NA,few,TRBV5-1,TRBJ1-1,CASSLGGASGNTEAFF,TGCGCCAGCAGCCTGGGGGGCGCCTCAGGGAACACTGAAGCTTTCTTT